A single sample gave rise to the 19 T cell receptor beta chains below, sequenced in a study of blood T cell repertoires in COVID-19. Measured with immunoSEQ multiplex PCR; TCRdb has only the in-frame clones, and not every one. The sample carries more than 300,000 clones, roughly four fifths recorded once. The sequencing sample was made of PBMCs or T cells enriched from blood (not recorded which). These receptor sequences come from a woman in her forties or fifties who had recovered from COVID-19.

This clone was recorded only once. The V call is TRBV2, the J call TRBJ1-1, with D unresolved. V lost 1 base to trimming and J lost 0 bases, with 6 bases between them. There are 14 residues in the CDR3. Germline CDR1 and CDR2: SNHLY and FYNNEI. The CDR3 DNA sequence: TGTGCCAGCAGTGAAGGGGCCCTGAACACTGAAGCTTTCTTT. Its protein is CASSEGALNTEAFF.

Written as DNA, the CDR3 is TGTGCCAGCAGCCCTCCCGGACAACCCGGTGGAAACACCATATATTTT. Amino acids: CASSPPGQPGGNTIYF. The chain has TRBV7-9 and TRBJ1-3, with a weak D call TRBD1 (5 bases). V gave up 5 bases and J gave up 3 bases, with 17 bases separating them. This CDR3 has 16 amino acids. Germline V CDR1 and CDR2: SEHNR, FQNEAQ (reference sequence).

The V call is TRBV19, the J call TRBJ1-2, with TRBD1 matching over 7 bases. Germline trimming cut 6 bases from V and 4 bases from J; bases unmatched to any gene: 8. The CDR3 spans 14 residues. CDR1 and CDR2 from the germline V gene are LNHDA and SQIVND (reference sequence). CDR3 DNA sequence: TGTGCCAGTAGGCTCAACAGGGGATCCTATGGCTACACCTTC. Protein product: CASRLNRGSYGYTF.

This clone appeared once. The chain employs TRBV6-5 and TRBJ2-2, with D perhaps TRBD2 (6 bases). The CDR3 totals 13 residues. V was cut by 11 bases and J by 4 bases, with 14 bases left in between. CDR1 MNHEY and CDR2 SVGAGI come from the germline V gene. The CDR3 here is CALGGRGTGELFF. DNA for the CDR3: TGTGCCTTGGGGGGACGGGGCACCGGGGAGCTGTTTTTT.

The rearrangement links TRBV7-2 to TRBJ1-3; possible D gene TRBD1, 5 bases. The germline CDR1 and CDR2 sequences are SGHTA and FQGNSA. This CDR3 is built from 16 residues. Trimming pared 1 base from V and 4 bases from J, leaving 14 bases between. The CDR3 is CASSLENAAGGNTIYF. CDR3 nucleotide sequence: TGTGCCAGCAGCTTAGAGAATGCGGCAGGGGGAAACACCATATATTTT.

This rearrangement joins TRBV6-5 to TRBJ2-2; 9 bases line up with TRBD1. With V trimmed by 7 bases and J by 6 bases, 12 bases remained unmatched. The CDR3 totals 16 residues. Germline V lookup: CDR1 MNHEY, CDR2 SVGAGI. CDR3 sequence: CASTFSQGAKAGELFF. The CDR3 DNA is TGTGCCAGCACTTTCTCACAGGGGGCGAAGGCCGGGGAGCTGTTTTTT.

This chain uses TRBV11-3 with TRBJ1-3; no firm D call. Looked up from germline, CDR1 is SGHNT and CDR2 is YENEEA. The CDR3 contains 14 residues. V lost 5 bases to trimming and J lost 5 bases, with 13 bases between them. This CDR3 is CASSPVSGRNTIYF. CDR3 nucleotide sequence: TGTGCCAGCAGCCCTGTTTCGGGTCGAAACACCATATATTTT.

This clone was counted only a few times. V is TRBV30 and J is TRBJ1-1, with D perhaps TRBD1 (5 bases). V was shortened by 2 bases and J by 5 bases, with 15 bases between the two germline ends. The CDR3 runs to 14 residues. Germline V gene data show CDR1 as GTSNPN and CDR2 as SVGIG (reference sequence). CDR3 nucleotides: TGTGCCTGGAGTTTCGCGGGGGTTATGACTGAAGCTTTCTTT. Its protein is CAWSFAGVMTEAFF.

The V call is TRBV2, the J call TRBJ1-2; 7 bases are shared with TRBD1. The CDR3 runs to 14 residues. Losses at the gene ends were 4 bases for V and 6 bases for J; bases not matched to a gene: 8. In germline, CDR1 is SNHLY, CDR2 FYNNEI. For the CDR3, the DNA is TGTGCCAGCAGTGGTGCGACAGGGATTAATGGCTACACCTTC. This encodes CASSGATGINGYTF.

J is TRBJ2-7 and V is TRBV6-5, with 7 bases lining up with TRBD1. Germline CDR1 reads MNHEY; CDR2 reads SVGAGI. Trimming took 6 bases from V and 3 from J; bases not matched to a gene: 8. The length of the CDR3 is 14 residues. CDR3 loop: CASRTGTASYEQYF. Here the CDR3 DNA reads TGTGCCAGCAGGACCGGGACAGCCAGCTACGAGCAGTACTTC.

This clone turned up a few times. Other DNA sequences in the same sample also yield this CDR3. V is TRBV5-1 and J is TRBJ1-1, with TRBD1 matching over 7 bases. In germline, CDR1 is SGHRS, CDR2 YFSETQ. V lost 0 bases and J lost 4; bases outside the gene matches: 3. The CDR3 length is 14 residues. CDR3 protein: CASSLAQGSTEAFF. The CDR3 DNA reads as TGCGCCAGCAGCTTGGCACAGGGGAGCACTGAAGCTTTCTTT. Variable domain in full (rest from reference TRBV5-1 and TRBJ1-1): KAGVTQTPRYLIKTRGQQVTLSCSPISGHRSVSWYQQTPGQGLQFLFEYFSETQRNKGNFPGRFSGRQFSNSRSEMNVSTLELGDSALYLCASSLAQGSTEAFFGQGTRLTVV.

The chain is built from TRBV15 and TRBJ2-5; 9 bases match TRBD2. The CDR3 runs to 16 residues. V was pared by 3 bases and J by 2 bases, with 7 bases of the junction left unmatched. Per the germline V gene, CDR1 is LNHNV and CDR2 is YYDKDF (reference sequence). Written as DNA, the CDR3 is TGTGCCACCAGCAGCGGGCCTAGCGGGGAACAAGAGACCCAGTACTTC. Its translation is CATSSGPSGEQETQYF.

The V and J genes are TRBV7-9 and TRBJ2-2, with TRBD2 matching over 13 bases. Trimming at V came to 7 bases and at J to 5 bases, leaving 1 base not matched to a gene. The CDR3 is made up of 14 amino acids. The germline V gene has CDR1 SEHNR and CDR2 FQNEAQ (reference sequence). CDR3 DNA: TGTGCCAGCAAGGGACTAGCGGGAACCGGGGAGCTGTTTTTT. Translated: CASKGLAGTGELFF.

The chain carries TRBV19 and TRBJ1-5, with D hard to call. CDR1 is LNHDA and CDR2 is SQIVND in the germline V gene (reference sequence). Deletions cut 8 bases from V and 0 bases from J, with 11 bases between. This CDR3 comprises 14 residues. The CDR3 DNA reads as TGTGCCAGTTATAGCCCCTTTAGCAATCAGCCCCAGCATTTT. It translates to CASYSPFSNQPQHF.

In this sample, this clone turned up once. The DNA of the CDR3 is TGTGCCAGCAGCTTAGGGAGGACTAGCACAGATACGCAGTATTTT. Translated, it gives CASSLGRTSTDTQYF. The chain combines TRBV7-2 with TRBJ2-3, with D possibly being TRBD2 (5 bases). From germline, CDR1 is SGHTA and CDR2 FQGNSA. Trimming pared 1 base from V and 0 bases from J, leaving 8 bases between. The CDR3 contains 15 residues.

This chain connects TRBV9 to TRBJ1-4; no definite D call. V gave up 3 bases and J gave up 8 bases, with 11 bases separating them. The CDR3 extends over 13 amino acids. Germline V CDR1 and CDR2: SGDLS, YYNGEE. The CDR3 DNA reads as TGTGCCAGCAGCGCCGGAGAGAGGGAAAAACTGTTTTTT. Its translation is CASSAGEREKLFF.

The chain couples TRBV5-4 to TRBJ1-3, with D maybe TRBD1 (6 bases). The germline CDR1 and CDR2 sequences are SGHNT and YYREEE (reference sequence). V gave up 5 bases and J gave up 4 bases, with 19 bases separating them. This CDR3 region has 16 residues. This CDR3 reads CASSTLTGTHGNTIYF. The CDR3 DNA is TGTGCCAGCAGTACATTAACAGGGACCCACGGAAACACCATATATTTT.

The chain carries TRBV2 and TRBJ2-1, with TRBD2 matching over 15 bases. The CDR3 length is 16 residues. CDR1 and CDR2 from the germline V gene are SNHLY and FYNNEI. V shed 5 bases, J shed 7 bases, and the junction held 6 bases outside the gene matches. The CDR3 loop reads CASSPGLAGGRNEQFF. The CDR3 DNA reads TGTGCCAGCAGTCCGGGACTAGCGGGAGGAAGGAATGAGCAGTTCTTC. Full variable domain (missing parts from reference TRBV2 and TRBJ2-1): EPEVTQTPSHQVTQMGQEVILRCVPISNHLYFYWYRQILGQKVEFLVSFYNNEISEKSEIFDDQFSVERPDGSNFTLKIRSTKLEDSAMYFCASSPGLAGGRNEQFFGPGTRLTVL.

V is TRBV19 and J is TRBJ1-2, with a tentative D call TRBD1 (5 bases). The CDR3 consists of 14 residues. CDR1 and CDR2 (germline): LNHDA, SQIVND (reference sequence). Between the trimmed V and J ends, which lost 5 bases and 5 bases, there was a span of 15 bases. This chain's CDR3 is CASSWAAGMYGYTF. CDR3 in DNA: TGTGCCAGTAGTTGGGCGGCAGGGATGTATGGCTACACCTTC.